The present T cell receptor (beta chain) was sequenced within a study of technical replicates of blood from several donors. TCRdb's table, derived via immunoSEQ multiplex PCR, lists solely in-frame clones and lacks some. The repertoire has approximately 75,000 clones, 95% to 98% of them found once; the top ten carry around 0.28%. This clone appeared once. The CDR3 runs 17 residues. Germline loops: CDR1 SEHNR, CDR2 FQNEAQ (reference sequence). The V and J ends lost 7 bases and 6 bases respectively, with 25 bases between them. The chain combines TRBV7-9 with TRBJ2-1; a possible D gene is TRBD2 (5 bases). The TCR comes from a human donor in good health. What was sequenced was T cells isolated from PBMCs. CDR3 residues: CASTLGPGRALGNEQFF. As DNA, the CDR3 is TGTGCCAGCACTCTAGGCCCGGGAAGAGCCCTCGGCAATGAGCAGTTCTTC.